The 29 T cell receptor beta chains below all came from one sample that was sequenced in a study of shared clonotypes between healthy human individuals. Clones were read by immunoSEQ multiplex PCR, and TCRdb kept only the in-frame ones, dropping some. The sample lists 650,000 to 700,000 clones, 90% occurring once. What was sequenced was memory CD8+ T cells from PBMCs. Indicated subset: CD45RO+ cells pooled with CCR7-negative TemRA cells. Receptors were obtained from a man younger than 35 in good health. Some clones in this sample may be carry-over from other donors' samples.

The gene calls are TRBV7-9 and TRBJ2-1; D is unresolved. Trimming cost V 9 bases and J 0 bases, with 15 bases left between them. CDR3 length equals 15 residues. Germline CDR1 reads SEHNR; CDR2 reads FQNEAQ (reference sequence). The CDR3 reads CASSESTSSYNEQFF. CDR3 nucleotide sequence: TGTGCCAGTTCAGAATCTACAAGCTCCTACAATGAGCAGTTCTTC.

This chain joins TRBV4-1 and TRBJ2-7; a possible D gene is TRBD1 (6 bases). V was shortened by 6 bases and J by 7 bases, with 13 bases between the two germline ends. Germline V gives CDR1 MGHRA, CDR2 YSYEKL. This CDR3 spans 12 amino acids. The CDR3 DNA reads TGCGCCAGCAGTCCTCGAGGGGGAGAGCAGTACTTC. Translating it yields CASSPRGGEQYF.

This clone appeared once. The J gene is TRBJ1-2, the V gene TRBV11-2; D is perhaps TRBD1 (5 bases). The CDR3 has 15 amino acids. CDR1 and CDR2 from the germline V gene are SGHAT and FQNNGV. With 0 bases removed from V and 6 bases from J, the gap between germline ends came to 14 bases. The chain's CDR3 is CASSLDYGGEDGYTF. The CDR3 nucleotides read TGTGCCAGCAGCTTAGACTACGGGGGGGAGGATGGCTACACCTTC.

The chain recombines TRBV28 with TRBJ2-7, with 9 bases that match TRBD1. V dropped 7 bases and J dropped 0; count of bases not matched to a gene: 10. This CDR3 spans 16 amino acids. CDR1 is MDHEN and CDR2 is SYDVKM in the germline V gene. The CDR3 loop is CASTSRGTGSSYEQYF. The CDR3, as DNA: TGTGCCAGCACCTCAAGGGGGACAGGGAGCTCCTACGAGCAGTACTTC.

The CDR3 DNA is TGTGCCAGCAGCTCACCCCTTAGCGGGAGTTACGAGCAGTACTTC. This encodes CASSSPLSGSYEQYF. This chain links TRBV7-9 with TRBJ2-7, with TRBD2 identical over 9 bases. The germline gives CDR1 SEHNR, CDR2 FQNEAQ (reference sequence). V lost 4 bases to trimming and J lost 4 bases; unmatched junction nucleotides: 8. CDR3 length: 15 residues.

The chain's CDR3 is CASSLDRGSGANVLTF. The CDR3 DNA sequence: TGTGCCAGCAGCTTAGACAGGGGCTCTGGGGCCAACGTCCTGACTTTC. The rearrangement links TRBV7-9 to TRBJ2-6, with 7 bases identical to TRBD1. V was clipped by 1 base and J by 0 bases; unmatched bases: 0. Germline CDR1 is SEHNR and CDR2 is FQNEAQ (reference sequence). The CDR3 runs 16 residues.

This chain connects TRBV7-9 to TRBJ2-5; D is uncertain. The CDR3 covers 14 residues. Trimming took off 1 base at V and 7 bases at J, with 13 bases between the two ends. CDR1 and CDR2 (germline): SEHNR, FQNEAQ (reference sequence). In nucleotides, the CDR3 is TGTGCCAGCAGCTTAGGACACGGAAACTCGACCCAGTACTTC. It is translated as CASSLGHGNSTQYF.

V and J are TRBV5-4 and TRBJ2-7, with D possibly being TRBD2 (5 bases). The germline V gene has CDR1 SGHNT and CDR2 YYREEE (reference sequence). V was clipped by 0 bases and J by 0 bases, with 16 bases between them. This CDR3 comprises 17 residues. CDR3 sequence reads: CASSLEDRGPSSYEQYF. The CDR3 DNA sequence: TGTGCCAGCAGCTTGGAAGATCGCGGGCCGAGCTCCTACGAGCAGTACTTC.

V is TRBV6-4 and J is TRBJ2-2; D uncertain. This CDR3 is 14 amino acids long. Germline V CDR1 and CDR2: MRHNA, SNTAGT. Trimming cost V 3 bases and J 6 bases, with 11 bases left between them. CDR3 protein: CASSEIGEAGELFF. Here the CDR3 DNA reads TGTGCCAGCAGTGAGATAGGCGAGGCCGGGGAGCTGTTTTTT.

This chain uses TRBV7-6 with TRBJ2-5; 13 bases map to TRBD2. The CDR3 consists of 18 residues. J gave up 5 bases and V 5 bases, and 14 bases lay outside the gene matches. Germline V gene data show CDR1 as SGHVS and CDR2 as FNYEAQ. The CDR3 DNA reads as TGTGCCAGCAGCCTCGGGACTAGCGGGAAGTTGGTGTCGGAGACCCAGTACTTC. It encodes CASSLGTSGKLVSETQYF.

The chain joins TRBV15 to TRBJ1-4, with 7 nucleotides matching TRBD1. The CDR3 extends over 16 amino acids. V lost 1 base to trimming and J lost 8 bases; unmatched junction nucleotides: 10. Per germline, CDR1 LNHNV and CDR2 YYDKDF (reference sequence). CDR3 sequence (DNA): TGTGCCACCAGCAGAGGCACAGGGGCTGACGGCGAAAAACTGTTTTTT. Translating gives CATSRGTGADGEKLFF. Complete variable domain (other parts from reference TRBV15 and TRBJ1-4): DAMVIQNPRYQVTQFGKPVTLSCSQTLNHNVMYWYQQKSSQAPKLLFHYYDKDFNNEADTPDNFQSRRPNTSFCFLDIRSPGLGDTAMYLCATSRGTGADGEKLFFGSGTQLSVL.

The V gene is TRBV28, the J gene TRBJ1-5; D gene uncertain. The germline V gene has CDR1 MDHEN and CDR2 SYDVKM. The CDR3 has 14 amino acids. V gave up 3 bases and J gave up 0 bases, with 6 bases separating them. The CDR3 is CASSFEVSNQPQHF. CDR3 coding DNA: TGTGCCAGCAGTTTTGAGGTTAGCAATCAGCCCCAGCATTTT.

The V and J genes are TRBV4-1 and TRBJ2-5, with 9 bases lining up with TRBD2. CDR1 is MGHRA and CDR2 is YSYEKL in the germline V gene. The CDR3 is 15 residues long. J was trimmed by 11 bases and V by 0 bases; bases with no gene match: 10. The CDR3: CASSQDRGLAGEQYF. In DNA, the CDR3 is TGCGCCAGCAGCCAAGATCGGGGACTAGCAGGGGAGCAGTACTTC.

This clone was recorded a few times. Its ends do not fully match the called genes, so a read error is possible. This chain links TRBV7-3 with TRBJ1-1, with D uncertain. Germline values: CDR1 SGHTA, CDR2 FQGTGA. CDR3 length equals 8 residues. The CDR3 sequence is CASSLGPF. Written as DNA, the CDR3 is TGTGCCAGCAGCTTAGGGCCCTTT.

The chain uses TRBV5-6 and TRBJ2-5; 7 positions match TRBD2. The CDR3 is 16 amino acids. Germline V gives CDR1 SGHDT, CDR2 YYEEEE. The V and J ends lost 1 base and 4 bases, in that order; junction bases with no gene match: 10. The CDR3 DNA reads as TGTGCCAGCAGCTTGTCCCGGGAGGCCACGGGAGAGACCCAGTACTTC. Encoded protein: CASSLSREATGETQYF.

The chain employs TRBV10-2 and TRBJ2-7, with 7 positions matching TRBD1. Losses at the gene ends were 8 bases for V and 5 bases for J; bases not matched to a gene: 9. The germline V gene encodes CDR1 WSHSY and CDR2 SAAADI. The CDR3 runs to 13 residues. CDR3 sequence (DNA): TGCGCCAGCTATGACAGGGAGTTCGACGAGCAGTACTTC. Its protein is CASYDREFDEQYF.

CDR3 nucleotides: TGTGCCAGCAGCTTAGGAAGGTTCTTGGAGGACAGGGGCTTCTATGGCTACACCTTC. Translated, it gives CASSLGRFLEDRGFYGYTF. The rearrangement uses TRBV7-9 and TRBJ1-2; 9 bases are shared with TRBD1. With 1 base clipped from V and 4 bases from J, the junction kept 16 bases outside the gene matches. CDR3 length: 19 amino acids. Germline CDR1 and CDR2: SEHNR and FQNEAQ (reference sequence). The whole variable domain, filled in from reference TRBV7-9 and TRBJ1-2, reads DTGVSQNPRHKITKRGQNVTFRCDPISEHNRLYWYRQTLGQGPEFLTYFQNEAQLEKSRLLSDRFSAERPKGSFSTLEIQRTEQGDSAMYLCASSLGRFLEDRGFYGYTFGSGTRLTVV.

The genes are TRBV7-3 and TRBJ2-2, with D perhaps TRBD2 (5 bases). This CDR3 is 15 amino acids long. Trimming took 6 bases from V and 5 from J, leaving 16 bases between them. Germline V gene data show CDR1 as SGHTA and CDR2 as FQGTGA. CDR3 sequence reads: CASRREEGVTGELFF. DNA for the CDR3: TGTGCCAGCAGGAGGGAAGAGGGAGTGACCGGGGAGCTGTTTTTT.

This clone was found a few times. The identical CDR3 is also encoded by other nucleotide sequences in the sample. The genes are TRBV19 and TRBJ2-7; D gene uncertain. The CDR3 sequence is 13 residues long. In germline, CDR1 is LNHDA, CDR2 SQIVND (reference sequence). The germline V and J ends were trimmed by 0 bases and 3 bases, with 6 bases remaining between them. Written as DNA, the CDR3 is TGTGCCAGTAGTATAGACCCCGGCTACGAGCAGTACTTC. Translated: CASSIDPGYEQYF.

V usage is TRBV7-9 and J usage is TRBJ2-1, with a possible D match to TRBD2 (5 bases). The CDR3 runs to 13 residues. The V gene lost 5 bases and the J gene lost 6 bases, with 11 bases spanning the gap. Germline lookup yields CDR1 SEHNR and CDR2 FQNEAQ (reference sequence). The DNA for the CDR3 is TGTGCCAGCAGCCCCGTGGGAGTCAATGAGCAGTTCTTC. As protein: CASSPVGVNEQFF.

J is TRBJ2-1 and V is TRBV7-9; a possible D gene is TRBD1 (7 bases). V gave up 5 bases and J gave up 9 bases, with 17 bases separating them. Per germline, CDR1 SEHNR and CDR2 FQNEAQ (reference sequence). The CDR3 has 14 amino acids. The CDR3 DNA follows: TGTGCCAGCAGCGCCAATCCAGGGGGAGGTGAGCAGTTCTTC. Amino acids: CASSANPGGGEQFF.

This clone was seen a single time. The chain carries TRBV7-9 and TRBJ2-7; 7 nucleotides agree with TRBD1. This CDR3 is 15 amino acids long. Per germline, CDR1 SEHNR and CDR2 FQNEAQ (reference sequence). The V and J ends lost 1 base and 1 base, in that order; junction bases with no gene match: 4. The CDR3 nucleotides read TGTGCCAGCAGCTTAGATTACAGGGGTTCCTACGAGCAGTACTTC. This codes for CASSLDYRGSYEQYF.

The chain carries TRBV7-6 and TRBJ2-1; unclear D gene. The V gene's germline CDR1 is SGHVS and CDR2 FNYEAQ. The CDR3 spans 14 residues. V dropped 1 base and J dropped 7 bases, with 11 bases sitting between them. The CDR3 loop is CASSLGTAANEQFF. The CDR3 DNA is TGTGCCAGCAGCTTAGGGACGGCAGCGAATGAGCAGTTCTTC.

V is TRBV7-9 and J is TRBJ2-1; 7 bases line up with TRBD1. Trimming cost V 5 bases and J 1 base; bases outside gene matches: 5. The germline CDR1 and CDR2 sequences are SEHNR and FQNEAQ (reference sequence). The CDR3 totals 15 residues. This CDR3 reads CASSPGQQSYNEQFF. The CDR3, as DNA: TGTGCCAGCAGCCCGGGACAGCAGTCCTACAATGAGCAGTTCTTC.

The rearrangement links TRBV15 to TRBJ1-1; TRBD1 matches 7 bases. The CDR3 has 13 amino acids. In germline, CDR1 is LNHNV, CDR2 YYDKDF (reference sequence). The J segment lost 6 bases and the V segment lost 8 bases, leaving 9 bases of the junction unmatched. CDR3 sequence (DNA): TGTGCCACCGGTGACAGGGAAAGGGCTGAAGCTTTCTTT. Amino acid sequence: CATGDRERAEAFF.

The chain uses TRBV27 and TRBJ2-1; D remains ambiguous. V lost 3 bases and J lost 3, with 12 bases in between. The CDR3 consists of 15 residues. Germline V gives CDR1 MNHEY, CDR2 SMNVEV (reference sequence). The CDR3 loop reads CASSFGLVGYNEQFF. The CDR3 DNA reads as TGTGCCAGCAGTTTCGGTCTAGTTGGCTACAATGAGCAGTTCTTC.

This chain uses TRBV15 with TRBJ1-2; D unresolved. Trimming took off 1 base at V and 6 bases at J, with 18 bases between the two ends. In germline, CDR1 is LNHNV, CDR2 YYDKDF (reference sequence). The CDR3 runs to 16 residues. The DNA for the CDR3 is TGTGCCACCAGCAGAGTCCCAAGGACTGCTCCTCATGGCTACACCTTC. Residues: CATSRVPRTAPHGYTF.

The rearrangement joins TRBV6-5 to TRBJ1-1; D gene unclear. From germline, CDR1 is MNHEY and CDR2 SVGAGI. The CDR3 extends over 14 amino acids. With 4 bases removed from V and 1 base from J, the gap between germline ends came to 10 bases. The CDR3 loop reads CASSSSYRNTEAFF. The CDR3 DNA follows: TGTGCCAGCAGTTCATCATACAGGAACACTGAAGCTTTCTTT.

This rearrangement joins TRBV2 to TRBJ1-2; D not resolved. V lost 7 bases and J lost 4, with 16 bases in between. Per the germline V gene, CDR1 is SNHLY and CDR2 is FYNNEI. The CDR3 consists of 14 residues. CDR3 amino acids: CASILGPAFYGYTF. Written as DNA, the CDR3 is TGTGCCAGCATCCTGGGCCCCGCGTTCTATGGCTACACCTTC.